This paragraph covers one T cell receptor (beta chain) sequence. The sample comes from a study of blood T cell repertoires in COVID-19. Study background: Specimens from acute and convalescent COVID-19 originated in the United States, Italy and Spain. T cells, B-cell-depleted T cells, or PBMCs supplied cDNA or gDNA.

CDR1 MDHEN and CDR2 SYDVKM come from the germline V gene. V shed 7 bases and J 1 base; nucleotides not matched to a gene: 6. This CDR3 has 14 amino acids. Original methodology: Using reference gene primer amplification, nucleated cell counts were estimated. Produced via immunoSEQ multiplex PCR; TCRdb's table is partial and in-frame only. Clone size and the V and J calls come from that table; the DNA yielded D and trimming. The table shows 100,000 or so clones, with more than 70% occurring only once. The sequenced sample consisted of peripheral blood. The sequence was collected from an older woman in a cohort sampled during active or convalescent COVID-19. The V and J genes are TRBV28 and TRBJ2-7; 8 bases match TRBD2. The CDR3 nucleotides are TGTGCCAGCACCGGGACTAGACGTTCCTACGAGCAGTACTTC. It translates to CASTGTRRSYEQYF.